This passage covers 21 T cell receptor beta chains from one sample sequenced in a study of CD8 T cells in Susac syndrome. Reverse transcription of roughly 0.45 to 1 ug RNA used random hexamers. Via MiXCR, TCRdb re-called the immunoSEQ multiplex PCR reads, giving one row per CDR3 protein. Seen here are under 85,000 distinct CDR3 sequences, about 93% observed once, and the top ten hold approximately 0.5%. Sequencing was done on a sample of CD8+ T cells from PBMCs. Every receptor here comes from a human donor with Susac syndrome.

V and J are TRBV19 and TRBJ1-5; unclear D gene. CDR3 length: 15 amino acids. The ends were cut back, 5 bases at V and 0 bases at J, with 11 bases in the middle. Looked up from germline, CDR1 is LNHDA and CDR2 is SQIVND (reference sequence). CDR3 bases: TGTGCCAGTAGTTTTGTGGCCAATAGCAATCAGCCCCAGCATTTT. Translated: CASSFVANSNQPQHF.

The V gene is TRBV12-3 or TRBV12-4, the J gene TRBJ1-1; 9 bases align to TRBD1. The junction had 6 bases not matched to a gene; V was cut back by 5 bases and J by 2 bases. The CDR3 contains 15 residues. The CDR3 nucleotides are TGTGCCAGCAGTCGTCAGACAGGGGGTAACACTGAAGCTTTCTTT. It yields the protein CASSRQTGGNTEAFF.

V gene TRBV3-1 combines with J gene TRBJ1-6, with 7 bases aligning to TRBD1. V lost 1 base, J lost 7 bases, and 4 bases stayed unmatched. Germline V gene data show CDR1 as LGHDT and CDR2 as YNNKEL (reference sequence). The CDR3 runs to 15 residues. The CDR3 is CASSQGPGGNSPLHF. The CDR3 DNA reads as TGTGCCAGCAGCCAAGGTCCAGGGGGAAATTCACCCCTCCACTTT.

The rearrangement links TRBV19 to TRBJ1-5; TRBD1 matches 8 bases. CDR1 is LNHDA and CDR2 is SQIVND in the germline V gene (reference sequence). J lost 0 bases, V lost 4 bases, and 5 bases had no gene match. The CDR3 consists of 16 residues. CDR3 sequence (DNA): TGTGCCAGTAGTAATCCGGGACAGGCTAGCAATCAGCCCCAGCATTTT. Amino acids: CASSNPGQASNQPQHF. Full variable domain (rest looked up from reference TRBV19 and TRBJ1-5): DGGITQSPKYLFRKEGQNVTLSCEQNLNHDAMYWYRQDPGQGLRLIYYSQIVNDFQKGDIAEGYSVSREKKESFPLTVTSAQKNPTAFYLCASSNPGQASNQPQHFGDGTRLSIL.

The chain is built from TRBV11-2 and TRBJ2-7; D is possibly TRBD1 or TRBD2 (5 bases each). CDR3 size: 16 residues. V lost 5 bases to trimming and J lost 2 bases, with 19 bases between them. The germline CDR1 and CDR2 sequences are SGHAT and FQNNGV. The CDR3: CASSPVWGRGAYEQYF. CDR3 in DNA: TGTGCCAGCAGCCCAGTATGGGGTCGAGGGGCCTACGAGCAGTACTTC.

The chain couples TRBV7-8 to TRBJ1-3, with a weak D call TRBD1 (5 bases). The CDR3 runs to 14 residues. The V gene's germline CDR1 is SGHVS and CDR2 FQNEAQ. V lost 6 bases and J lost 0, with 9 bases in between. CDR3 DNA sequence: TGTGCCAGCAGTTCAGGGCTCTCTGGAAACACCATATATTTT. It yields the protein CASSSGLSGNTIYF.

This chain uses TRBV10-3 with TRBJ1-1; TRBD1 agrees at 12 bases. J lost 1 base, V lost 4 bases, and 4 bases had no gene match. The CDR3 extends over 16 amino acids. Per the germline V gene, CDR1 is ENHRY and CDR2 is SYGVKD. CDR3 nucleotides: TGTGCCATCAGTGGGGGACAGGGGGCGCGGAACACTGAAGCTTTCTTT. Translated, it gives CAISGGQGARNTEAFF.

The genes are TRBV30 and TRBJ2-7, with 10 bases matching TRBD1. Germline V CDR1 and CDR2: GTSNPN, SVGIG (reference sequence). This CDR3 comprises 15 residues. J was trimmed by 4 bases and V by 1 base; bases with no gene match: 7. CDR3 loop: CAWSDPGQGTYEQYF. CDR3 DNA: TGTGCCTGGAGTGACCCGGGACAGGGGACGTACGAGCAGTACTTC.

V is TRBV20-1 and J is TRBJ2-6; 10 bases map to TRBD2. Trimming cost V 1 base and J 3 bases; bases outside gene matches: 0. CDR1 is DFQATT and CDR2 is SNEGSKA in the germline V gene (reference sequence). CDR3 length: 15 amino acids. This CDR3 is CSARASGGGANVLTF. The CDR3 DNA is TGCAGTGCTAGAGCTAGCGGGGGTGGGGCCAACGTCCTGACTTTC.

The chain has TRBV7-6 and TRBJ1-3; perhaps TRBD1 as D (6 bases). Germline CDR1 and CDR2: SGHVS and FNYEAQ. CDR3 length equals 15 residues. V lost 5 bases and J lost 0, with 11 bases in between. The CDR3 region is CASSPGTSSGNTIYF. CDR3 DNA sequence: TGTGCCAGCAGCCCCGGGACATCCTCTGGAAACACCATATATTTT.

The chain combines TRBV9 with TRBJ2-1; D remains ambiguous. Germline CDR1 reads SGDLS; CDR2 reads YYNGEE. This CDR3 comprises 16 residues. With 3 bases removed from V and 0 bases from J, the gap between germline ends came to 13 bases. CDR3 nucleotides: TGTGCCAGCAGCGGAGGACGGTTTAACTCCTACAATGAGCAGTTCTTC. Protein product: CASSGGRFNSYNEQFF.

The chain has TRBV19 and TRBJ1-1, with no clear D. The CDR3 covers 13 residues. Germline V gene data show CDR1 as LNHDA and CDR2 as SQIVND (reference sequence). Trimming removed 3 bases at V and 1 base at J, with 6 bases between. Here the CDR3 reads CASSIGQNTEAFF. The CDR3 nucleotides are TGTGCCAGTAGTATCGGGCAGAACACTGAAGCTTTCTTT.

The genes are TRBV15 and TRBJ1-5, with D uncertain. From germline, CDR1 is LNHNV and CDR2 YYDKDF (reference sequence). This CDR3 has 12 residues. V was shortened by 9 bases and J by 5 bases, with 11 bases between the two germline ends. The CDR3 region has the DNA TGTGCCACTTCGATGGGAGATCAGCCCCAGCATTTT. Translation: CATSMGDQPQHF.

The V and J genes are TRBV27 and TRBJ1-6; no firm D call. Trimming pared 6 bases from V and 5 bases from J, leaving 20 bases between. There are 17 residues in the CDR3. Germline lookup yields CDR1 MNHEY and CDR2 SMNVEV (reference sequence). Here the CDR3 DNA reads TGTGCCAGCAGCAAACCTCGATACCGGGGTGATAATTCACCCCTCCACTTT. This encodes CASSKPRYRGDNSPLHF.

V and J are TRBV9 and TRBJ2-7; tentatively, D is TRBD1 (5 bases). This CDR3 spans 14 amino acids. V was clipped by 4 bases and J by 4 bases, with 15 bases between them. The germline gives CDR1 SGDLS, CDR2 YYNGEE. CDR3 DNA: TGTGCCAGCAGCATCGGCAGGGTAGGTTACGAGCAGTACTTC. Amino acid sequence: CASSIGRVGYEQYF. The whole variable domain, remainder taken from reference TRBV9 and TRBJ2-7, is DSGVTQTPKHLITATGQRVTLRCSPRSGDLSVYWYQQSLDQGLQFLIQYYNGEERAKGNILERFSAQQFPDLHSELNLSSLELGDSALYFCASSIGRVGYEQYFGPGTRLTVT.

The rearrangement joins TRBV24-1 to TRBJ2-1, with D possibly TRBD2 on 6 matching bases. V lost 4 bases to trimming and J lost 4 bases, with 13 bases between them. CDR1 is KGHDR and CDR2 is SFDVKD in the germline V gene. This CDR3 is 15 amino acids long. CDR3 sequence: CATSDPGRGYNEQFF. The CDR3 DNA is TGTGCCACCAGTGACCCGGGACGGGGGTACAATGAGCAGTTCTTC.

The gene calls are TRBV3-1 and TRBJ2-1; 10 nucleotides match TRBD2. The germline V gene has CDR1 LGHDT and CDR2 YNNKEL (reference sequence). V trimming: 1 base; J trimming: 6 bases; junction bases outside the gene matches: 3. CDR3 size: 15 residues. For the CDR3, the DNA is TGTGCCAGCAGCCAAGCGAGCGGGAGGGCCAATGAGCAGTTCTTC. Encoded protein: CASSQASGRANEQFF.

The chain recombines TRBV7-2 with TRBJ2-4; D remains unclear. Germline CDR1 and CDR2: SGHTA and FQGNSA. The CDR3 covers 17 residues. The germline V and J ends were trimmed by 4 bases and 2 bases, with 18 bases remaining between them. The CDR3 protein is CASSWGRGSRSKNIQYF. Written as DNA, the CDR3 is TGTGCCAGCAGCTGGGGTCGAGGCAGCCGGTCCAAAAACATTCAGTACTTC.

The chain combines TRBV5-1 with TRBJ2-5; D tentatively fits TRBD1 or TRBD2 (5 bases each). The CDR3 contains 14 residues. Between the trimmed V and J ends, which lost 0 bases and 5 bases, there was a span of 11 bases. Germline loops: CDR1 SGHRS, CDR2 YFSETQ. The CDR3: CASSLATGRETQYF. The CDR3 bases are TGCGCCAGCAGCTTGGCCACGGGGCGTGAGACCCAGTACTTC.

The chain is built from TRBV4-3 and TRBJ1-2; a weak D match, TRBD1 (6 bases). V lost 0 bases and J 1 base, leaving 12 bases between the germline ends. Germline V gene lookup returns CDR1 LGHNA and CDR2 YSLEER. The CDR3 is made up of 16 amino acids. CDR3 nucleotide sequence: TGCGCCAGCAGCCAAGATCCCCGGACAGTTAACTATGGCTACACCTTC. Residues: CASSQDPRTVNYGYTF.

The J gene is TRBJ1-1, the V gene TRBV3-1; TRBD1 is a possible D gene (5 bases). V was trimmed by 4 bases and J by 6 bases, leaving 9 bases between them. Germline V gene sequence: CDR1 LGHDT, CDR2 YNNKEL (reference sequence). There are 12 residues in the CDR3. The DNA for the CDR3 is TGTGCCAGCAGCCCTAGAGGGGCTGAAGCTTTCTTT. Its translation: CASSPRGAEAFF.